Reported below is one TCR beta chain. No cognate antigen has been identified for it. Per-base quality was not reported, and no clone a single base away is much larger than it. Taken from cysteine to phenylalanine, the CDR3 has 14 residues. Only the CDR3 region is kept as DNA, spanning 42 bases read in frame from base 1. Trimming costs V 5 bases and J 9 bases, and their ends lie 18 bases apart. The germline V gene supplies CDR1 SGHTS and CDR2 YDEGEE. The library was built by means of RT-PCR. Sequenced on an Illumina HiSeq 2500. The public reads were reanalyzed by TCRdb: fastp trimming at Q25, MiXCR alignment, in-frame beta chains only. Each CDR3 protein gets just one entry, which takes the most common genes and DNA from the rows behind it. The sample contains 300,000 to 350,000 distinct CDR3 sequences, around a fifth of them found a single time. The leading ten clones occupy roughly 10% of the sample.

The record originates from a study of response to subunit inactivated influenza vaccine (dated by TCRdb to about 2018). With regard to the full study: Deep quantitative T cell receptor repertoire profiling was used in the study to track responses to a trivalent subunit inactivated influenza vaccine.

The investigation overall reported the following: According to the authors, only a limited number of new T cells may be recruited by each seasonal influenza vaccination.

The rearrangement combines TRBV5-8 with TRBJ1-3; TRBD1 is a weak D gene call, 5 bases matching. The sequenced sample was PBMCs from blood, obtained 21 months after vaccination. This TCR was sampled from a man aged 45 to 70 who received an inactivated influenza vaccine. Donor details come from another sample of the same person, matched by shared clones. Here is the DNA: TGTGCCAGCAGGGCTGCAGGGTTGTCACGCACCATATATTTT. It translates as CASRAAGLSRTIYF. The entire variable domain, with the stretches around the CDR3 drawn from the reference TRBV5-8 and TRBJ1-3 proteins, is EAGVTQSPTHLIKTRGQQATLRCSPISGHTSVYWYQQALGLGLQFLLWYDEGEERNRGNFPPRFSGRQFPNYSSELNVNALELEDSALYLCASRAAGLSRTIYFGEGSWLTVV.